This is a list of T cell receptor beta chains from one sample in a study of T cell responses to AZD1222 COVID-19 vaccine. Assay used: immunoSEQ multiplex PCR; TCRdb lists only in-frame clones, some missing. The sample records nearly 110,000 clones, about 92% being singletons. The specimen comprised peripheral blood, sampled 28 days after the second AZD1222 dose. Receptors were obtained from an adult who received the AZD1222 COVID-19 vaccine. CDR3s include the opening cysteine and the closing phenylalanine or tryptophan. The D gene is left open where the match is weak. Size is omitted from some rows. Given values are once, few, many or a class for expanded clones.

V,size,J,D,CDR3,DNA
TRBV7-9,-,TRBJ2-1,-,CASSSGLEQFF,TGTGCCAGCAGCTCGGGACTTGAGCAGTTCTTC
TRBV2,once,TRBJ1-2,-,CASSGDSPGGDGYTF,TGTGCCAGCAGTGGAGACAGCCCAGGTGGGGATGGCTACACCTTC
TRBV5-1,-,TRBJ1-1,-,CASSLDGTSSRNTEAFF,TGCGCCAGCAGCTTGGACGGGACATCATCAAGGAACACTGAAGCTTTCTTT
TRBV11-2,few,TRBJ1-2,-,CASSLRLGAYGYTF,TGTGCCAGCAGCTTAAGGCTGGGGGCCTATGGCTACACCTTC
TRBV7-2,-,TRBJ2-3,-,CASSVSRVSTDTQYF,TGTGCCAGCAGCGTCAGCCGGGTTAGCACAGATACGCAGTATTTT
TRBV27,-,TRBJ1-1,-,CASSSHWGGTEAFF,TGTGCCAGCAGTTCCCACTGGGGGGGCACTGAAGCTTTCTTT
TRBV11-2,once,TRBJ2-3,-,CASSLTSINTQYF,TGTGCCAGCAGCTTGACCAGCATAAATACGCAGTATTTT
TRBV6-5,-,TRBJ2-3,-,CASSYPGLGTQYF,TGTGCCAGCAGTTACCCGGGACTTGGTACGCAGTATTTT
TRBV6-5,-,TRBJ2-5,-,CASSLNFGIQETQYF,TGTGCCAGCAGTTTAAATTTTGGTATTCAAGAGACCCAGTACTTC
TRBV6-5,few,TRBJ2-3,-,CASRVPTDTQYF,TGTGCCAGCAGGGTCCCAACAGATACGCAGTATTTT
TRBV7-9,-,TRBJ1-5,-,CACSGVNQPQHF,TGTGCCTGCTCAGGCGTAAATCAGCCCCAGCATTTT
TRBV19,-,TRBJ1-2,-,CASSIDSIGTIGQHGYTF,TGTGCCAGTAGTATAGATTCGATTGGGACGATCGGGCAGCATGGCTACACCTTC
TRBV6-4,many,TRBJ1-1,-,CASKLRGEVAEAFF,TGTGCCAGCAAACTAAGGGGAGAGGTTGCCGAAGCTTTCTTT
TRBV5-5,-,TRBJ2-2,TRBD2,CASSLGLAGATGELFF,TGTGCCAGCAGCTTGGGACTAGCGGGGGCGACCGGGGAGCTGTTTTTT
TRBV4-1,once,TRBJ2-4,-,CASSHPGLSAQNIQYF,TGCGCCAGCAGCCATCCCGGCCTGTCGGCCCAAAACATTCAGTACTTC
TRBV6-6,-,TRBJ1-1,-,CASVSWGANTEAFF,TGTGCCAGCGTATCCTGGGGGGCGAACACTGAAGCTTTCTTT
TRBV13,once,TRBJ2-7,TRBD2,CASSMTSGGPYEQYF,TGTGCCAGCAGCATGACTAGCGGGGGACCCTACGAGCAGTACTTC
TRBV27,-,TRBJ2-2,-,CASGLRGGIPTGELFF,TGTGCCAGCGGCCTCAGGGGGGGTATCCCTACCGGGGAGCTGTTTTTT
TRBV6-2/TRBV6-3,-,TRBJ2-3,-,CASGPHGGWADTQYF,TGTGCCAGCGGCCCTCACGGGGGCTGGGCAGATACGCAGTATTTT
TRBV24-1,-,TRBJ2-5,-,CATSLTGAVRETQYF,TGTGCCACCAGTTTGACGGGGGCCGTTCGAGAGACCCAGTACTTC
TRBV28,-,TRBJ2-5,TRBD1,CASSSSWTGPGTQYF,TGTGCCAGCAGTTCTTCTTGGACAGGTCCCGGGACCCAGTACTTC
TRBV14,-,TRBJ2-3,-,CASSQGLLETDTQYF,TGTGCCAGCAGCCAAGGTCTCCTAGAGACAGATACGCAGTATTTT
TRBV7-2,once,TRBJ2-2,-,CASSLEAGITGELFF,TGTGCCAGCAGCTTAGAGGCAGGGATTACCGGGGAGCTGTTTTTT
TRBV10-3,-,TRBJ2-7,-,CAISESLGGDEQYF,TGTGCCATCAGTGAGTCTTTGGGGGGTGACGAGCAGTACTTC
TRBV3-1/TRBV3-2,-,TRBJ2-2,TRBD2,CASSQGLAAGELFF,TGTGCCAGCAGCCAGGGACTAGCGGCCGGGGAGCTGTTTTTT
TRBV19,-,TRBJ1-5,TRBD1,CASTIQGHQPQHF,TGTGCCAGTACGATACAGGGGCATCAGCCCCAGCATTTT
TRBV28,-,TRBJ2-7,-,CASSFLIALGQYF,TGTGCCAGCAGTTTTCTTATCGCCCTAGGGCAGTACTTC
TRBV24-1,-,TRBJ1-2,-,CATSDRAGYGYTF,TGTGCCACCAGTGATCGGGCCGGCTATGGCTACACCTTC
TRBV6-5,once,TRBJ1-3,-,CASIAGNTIYF,TGTGCCAGCATTGCGGGAAACACCATATATTTT